This T cell receptor beta chain was profiled in a study of control samples from healthy donors and cancer patients. Assay: immunoSEQ multiplex PCR; the TCRdb copy retains only in-frame clones and omits some. The sample has roughly 40,000 clones; roughly 90% are singletons. This CDR3 contains 13 residues. The V end was cut by 4 bases, the J end by 7 bases, with 11 bases between. Germline V gene lookup returns CDR1 KGHSH and CDR2 LQKENI. This clone was found once. The rearrangement joins TRBV18 to TRBJ1-5; unclear D gene. This sequence originates from a woman aged 45-59 years in good health. Sequenced: blood. The CDR3 nucleotides are TGTGCCAGCTCACGGGCGGCTGTACAGCCCCAGCATTTT. This translates into CASSRAAVQPQHF.